These 19 T cell receptor beta chains originate from one sample sequenced in a study of cytomegalovirus exposure and HLA in healthy donors. The PCR employed 60 Vbeta primers together with 13 Jbeta primers. Profiling relied on immunoSEQ multiplex PCR, and the TCRdb table lists in-frame clones only, not all of them. The sample records fewer than 150,000 clones, 55% to 80% being singletons. Material: PBMCs. Receptors originate from a human donor in good health.

The chain carries TRBV7-8 and TRBJ2-1, with D perhaps matching TRBD2 (5 bases). V was trimmed by 6 bases and J by 0 bases, leaving 12 bases between them. Germline CDR1 SGHVS, CDR2 FQNEAQ. The CDR3 has 15 amino acids. This CDR3 reads CASRKLGSSYNEQFF. In nucleotides, the CDR3 is TGTGCCAGCAGGAAACTTGGGAGCTCCTACAATGAGCAGTTCTTC. Combining the CDR3 with reference TRBV7-8 and TRBJ2-1 gives the whole variable domain GAGVSQSPRYKVAKRGQDVALRCDPISGHVSLFWYQQALGQGPEFLTYFQNEAQLDKSGLPSDRFFAERPEGSVSTLKIQRTQQEDSAVYLCASRKLGSSYNEQFFGPGTRLTVL.

V gene TRBV5-1 combines with J gene TRBJ2-1, with 11 bases identical to TRBD2. With 2 bases clipped from V and 8 bases from J, the junction kept 6 bases outside the gene matches. Per germline, CDR1 SGHRS and CDR2 YFSETQ. There are 15 residues in the CDR3. CDR3 nucleotide sequence: TGCGCCAGCAGCTTTAGCGGGGGGGCCTCGGATGAGCAGTTCTTC. Amino acid sequence: CASSFSGGASDEQFF.

This sequence joins TRBV5-1 and TRBJ2-3; 14 bases are a match to TRBD2. The length of the CDR3 is 16 residues. Germline loops: CDR1 SGHRS, CDR2 YFSETQ. With 3 bases clipped from V and 4 bases from J, the junction kept 4 bases outside the gene matches. The CDR3 nucleotides are TGCGCCAGCAGCTACCGACTAGCGGGGGGGCCAGATACGCAGTATTTT. Protein product: CASSYRLAGGPDTQYF.

The chain employs TRBV5-8 and TRBJ2-7, with D perhaps TRBD1 (6 bases). Germline assignment: CDR1 SGHTS and CDR2 YDEGEE. V lost 2 bases and J lost 1, with 10 bases in between. CDR3 size: 14 residues. This CDR3 reads CASSFPGESYEQYF. In nucleotides, the CDR3 is TGTGCCAGCAGCTTTCCAGGGGAATCCTACGAGCAGTACTTC.

The rearrangement uses TRBV29-1 and TRBJ2-1; 9 nucleotides match TRBD2. Unmatched junction bases numbered 7, after V lost 3 bases and J lost 10 bases. The CDR3 totals 13 residues. In germline, CDR1 is SQVTM, CDR2 ANQGSEA. The CDR3 sequence: CSVEGGSGSEQFF. The CDR3 nucleotides are TGCAGCGTTGAGGGGGGTAGCGGGAGCGAGCAGTTCTTC.

V is TRBV28 and J is TRBJ2-1, with 7 bases lining up with TRBD1. CDR1 is MDHEN, CDR2 SYDVKM, per germline. With 3 bases clipped from V and 5 bases from J, the junction kept 10 bases outside the gene matches. The CDR3 length is 16 residues. The CDR3 loop reads CASSFSGQRLHNEQFF. The CDR3 nucleotides read TGTGCCAGCAGTTTCTCGGGACAGAGGTTGCACAATGAGCAGTTCTTC.

This chain links TRBV6-5 with TRBJ2-5, with TRBD2 identical over 7 bases. CDR3 length: 14 residues. CDR1 is MNHEY and CDR2 is SVGAGI in the germline V gene. V lost 5 bases to trimming and J lost 3 bases; unmatched junction nucleotides: 6. The CDR3 loop reads CASSPGLPKETQYF. The CDR3 DNA sequence: TGTGCCAGCAGTCCGGGACTACCAAAAGAGACCCAGTACTTC.

This chain links TRBV19 with TRBJ1-5, with D perhaps TRBD1 (6 bases). V was pared by 9 bases and J by 6 bases, with 12 bases between. The germline gives CDR1 LNHDA, CDR2 SQIVND (reference sequence). The CDR3 spans 12 residues. This chain's CDR3 is CASTGSSQPQHF. For the CDR3, the DNA is TGTGCCAGCACAGGGTCTTCTCAGCCCCAGCATTTT.

V and J are TRBV7-8 and TRBJ2-1; TRBD2 might be the D (6 bases). The CDR3 is made up of 14 amino acids. V lost 2 bases, J lost 9 bases, and 14 bases lay in between. Germline-derived CDR1 and CDR2 are SGHVS and FQNEAQ. The CDR3 DNA follows: TGTGCCAGCAGCTTAAGCCTCCGGGGGAGTGAGCAGTTCTTC. Its translation is CASSLSLRGSEQFF.

The rearrangement links TRBV18 to TRBJ2-5; TRBD2 agrees at 9 bases. J gave up 5 bases and V 3 bases, and 4 bases lay outside the gene matches. The CDR3 has 14 residues. Germline CDR1 and CDR2: KGHSH and LQKENI. The CDR3 spells CASSPVAGVETQYF. As DNA, the CDR3 is TGTGCCAGCTCACCGGTAGCGGGAGTTGAGACCCAGTACTTC.

In nucleotides, the CDR3 is TGTGCCAGCAGCTTGAGGCGGGAGCAGTACTTC. It encodes CASSLRREQYF. The V gene is TRBV5-5, the J gene TRBJ2-7; no definite D call. This CDR3 contains 11 residues. Per germline, CDR1 SGHKS and CDR2 YYEKEE (reference sequence). Trimming took off 1 base at V and 7 bases at J, with 6 bases between the two ends.

The chain combines TRBV5-1 with TRBJ2-1, with D possibly matching TRBD1 (6 bases). V dropped 4 bases and J dropped 1 base, with 12 bases sitting between them. Germline V CDR1 and CDR2: SGHRS, YFSETQ. This CDR3 contains 15 residues. CDR3 nucleotide sequence: TGCGCCAGCAGCACGGGACACTCGTCCTACAATGAGCAGTTCTTC. This codes for CASSTGHSSYNEQFF.

The rearrangement links TRBV28 to TRBJ2-7, with 7 bases matching TRBD1. This CDR3 region has 13 residues. Trimming removed 6 bases from V and 5 bases from J; junction bases left unmatched: 7. Germline-derived CDR1 and CDR2 are MDHEN and SYDVKM. In DNA, the CDR3 is TGTGCCAGCAGCGCGCAGGGGGTCGACGAGCAGTACTTC. Translating it yields CASSAQGVDEQYF.

This rearrangement joins TRBV10-1 to TRBJ2-7; possibly TRBD2 for D (6 bases). This CDR3 has 18 residues. Between the trimmed V and J ends, which lost 0 bases and 3 bases, there was a span of 21 bases. Germline lookup yields CDR1 WNHNN and CDR2 SYGVQD (reference sequence). The CDR3: CASSESRLGQSVIYEQYF. CDR3 DNA: TGCGCCAGCAGTGAGTCGAGACTAGGGCAGTCCGTAATCTACGAGCAGTACTTC.

The sample holds a few counts of this clone. The rearrangement links TRBV7-9 to TRBJ1-1; TRBD1 matches at 8 bases. Trimming took 5 bases from V and 4 from J; bases not matched to a gene: 6. The V gene's germline CDR1 is SEHNR and CDR2 FQNEAQ (reference sequence). CDR3 size: 14 residues. CDR3 sequence reads: CASSTRQGSTEAFF. The CDR3 DNA follows: TGTGCCAGCAGCACCCGACAGGGGAGCACTGAAGCTTTCTTT.

The genes are TRBV19 and TRBJ1-2, with TRBD1 identical over 8 bases. This CDR3 is 13 amino acids long. Germline loops: CDR1 LNHDA, CDR2 SQIVND (reference sequence). With 6 bases clipped from V and 6 bases from J, the junction kept 6 bases outside the gene matches. In DNA, the CDR3 is TGTGCCAGTAGGGACAGGGCCTTGGATGGCTACACCTTC. This translates into CASRDRALDGYTF.

V and J are TRBV27 and TRBJ2-7, with 8 bases that match TRBD1. After removal of 7 bases from V and 6 bases from J, the junction contained 5 bases not matched to a gene. CDR3 length equals 12 residues. The germline V gene has CDR1 MNHEY and CDR2 SMNVEV (reference sequence). CDR3 coding DNA: TGTGCCAGCACCTCGACAGGGGCCGAGCAGTACTTC. Residues: CASTSTGAEQYF.

V gene TRBV7-9 combines with J gene TRBJ2-3, with TRBD1 matching 8 bases. Germline CDR1 and CDR2: SEHNR and FQNEAQ (reference sequence). CDR3 size: 15 residues. V dropped 4 bases and J dropped 5; count of bases not matched to a gene: 8. The CDR3 sequence is CASSWLDREEDTQYF. DNA of the CDR3: TGTGCCAGCAGCTGGCTGGACAGGGAGGAAGATACGCAGTATTTT. Full variable domain (remainder filled in from reference TRBV7-9 and TRBJ2-3): DTGVSQNPRHKITKRGQNVTFRCDPISEHNRLYWYRQTLGQGPEFLTYFQNEAQLEKSRLLSDRFSAERPKGSFSTLEIQRTEQGDSAMYLCASSWLDREEDTQYFGPGTRLTVL.

The rearrangement links TRBV2 to TRBJ2-3; 7 bases match TRBD2. This CDR3 is built from 14 residues. V gave up 7 bases and J gave up 3 bases; unmatched junction bases: 7. Germline V gene sequence: CDR1 SNHLY, CDR2 FYNNEI. The DNA of the CDR3 is TGTGCCAGCACGGGGCGGACTAGTACAGATACGCAGTATTTT. Its translation is CASTGRTSTDTQYF. Drawing the rest from reference TRBV2 and TRBJ2-3, the complete variable domain is EPEVTQTPSHQVTQMGQEVILRCVPISNHLYFYWYRQILGQKVEFLVSFYNNEISEKSEIFDDQFSVERPDGSNFTLKIRSTKLEDSAMYFCASTGRTSTDTQYFGPGTRLTVL.